The source of this T cell receptor (beta chain) is a study of blood T cell repertoires in COVID-19. Only in-frame clones appear in the TCRdb table, and some are missing; sequencing was by immunoSEQ multiplex PCR. This table has over 200,000 clones, roughly 82% appearing once. Trimming cost V 5 bases and J 8 bases, with 13 bases left between them. Germline V gene lookup returns CDR1 SNHLY and CDR2 FYNNEI. This CDR3 has 13 residues. V usage is TRBV2 and J usage is TRBJ2-1; D is undetermined. This TCR was sampled from a man aged 40-49 years who had recovered from COVID-19. The source material was peripheral blood. CDR3: CASSRLSRDEQFF. The CDR3, as DNA: TGTGCCAGCAGTCGACTCTCACGGGATGAGCAGTTCTTC.